Shown below are 29 T cell receptor beta chains from a single sample sequenced in a study of blood T cell repertoires in COVID-19. The table came from immunoSEQ multiplex PCR; TCRdb's copy has only in-frame clones and leaves some out. Of about 130,000 clones in the sample, around nine tenths are singletons; the top ten hold about an eighth. The sequencing sample was made of peripheral blood. These receptors all stem from a woman aged 70-85 years with COVID-19, enrolled during active disease.

This sequence joins TRBV7-8 and TRBJ2-5, with 10 bases identical to TRBD2. V gave up 5 bases and J gave up 3 bases; unmatched junction bases: 12. Germline V gene data show CDR1 as SGHVS and CDR2 as FQNEAQ. The CDR3 sequence is 17 residues long. CDR3 sequence: CASSRRLAGGGKETQYF. Written as DNA, the CDR3 is TGTGCCAGCAGCCGCCGTTTAGCGGGGGGAGGCAAAGAGACCCAGTACTTC.

The chain recombines TRBV28 with TRBJ1-4, with TRBD1 matching over 8 bases. The J segment lost 2 bases and the V segment lost 5 bases, leaving 7 bases of the junction unmatched. Germline CDR1 reads MDHEN; CDR2 reads SYDVKM. This CDR3 has 16 amino acids. This chain's CDR3 is CASSPAYRGTNEKLFF. The CDR3 nucleotides are TGTGCCAGCAGTCCGGCTTACAGGGGGACTAATGAAAAACTGTTTTTT. Combining the CDR3 with reference TRBV28 and TRBJ1-4 gives the whole variable domain DVKVTQSSRYLVKRTGEKVFLECVQDMDHENMFWYRQDPGLGLRLIYFSYDVKMKEKGDIPEGYSVSREKKERFSLILESASTNQTSMYLCASSPAYRGTNEKLFFGSGTQLSVL.

The V gene is TRBV5-4, the J gene TRBJ1-1; 10 nucleotides agree with TRBD1. Germline assignment: CDR1 SGHNT and CDR2 YYREEE (reference sequence). The length of the CDR3 is 16 residues. V trimming: 4 bases; J trimming: 3 bases; junction bases outside the gene matches: 9. The chain's CDR3 is CASSPIMTGGHTEAFF. CDR3 DNA sequence: TGTGCCAGCAGCCCAATCATGACAGGGGGCCACACTGAAGCTTTCTTT.

The chain joins TRBV6-6 to TRBJ1-2, with TRBD1 matching over 7 bases. V trimming: 7 bases; J trimming: 5 bases; junction bases outside the gene matches: 13. This CDR3 has 15 amino acids. Per germline, CDR1 MNHNY and CDR2 SVGAGI (reference sequence). The DNA of the CDR3 is TGTGCCAGCACCAACCGACAGGGCCTTCTATATGGCTACACCTTC. As protein: CASTNRQGLLYGYTF.

The rearrangement uses TRBV6-1 and TRBJ2-5, with TRBD2 matching 13 bases. The CDR3 extends over 21 amino acids. With 1 base clipped from V and 4 bases from J, the junction kept 18 bases outside the gene matches. Germline CDR1 reads MNHNS; CDR2 reads SASEGT. In DNA form, the CDR3 reads TGTGCCAGCAGTGAAGGGATGGGACTAGCGGGGACCGTATTGAGCCGAGAGACCCAGTACTTC. It is translated as CASSEGMGLAGTVLSRETQYF.

The V and J genes are TRBV7-6 and TRBJ2-3; D call uncertain. The CDR3 spans 12 residues. Per germline, CDR1 SGHVS and CDR2 FNYEAQ. V gave up 5 bases and J gave up 4 bases, with 7 bases separating them. DNA of the CDR3: TGTGCCAGCAGCCTCTATTCAGATACGCAGTATTTT. This gives the protein CASSLYSDTQYF.

The chain couples TRBV7-2 to TRBJ2-7; 8 nucleotides line up with TRBD1. Per the germline V gene, CDR1 is SGHTA and CDR2 is FQGNSA. Germline trimming cut 3 bases from V and 1 base from J; bases unmatched to any gene: 11. The CDR3 has 17 amino acids. The CDR3 DNA reads TGTGCCAGCAGCTTGGCCCTAGGGGACAGGTGGTCCTACGAGCAGTACTTC. Translating it yields CASSLALGDRWSYEQYF.

This rearrangement joins TRBV5-1 to TRBJ1-6, with 10 bases identical to TRBD1. Germline assignment: CDR1 SGHRS and CDR2 YFSETQ. CDR3 size: 16 residues. Unmatched junction bases numbered 5, after V lost 4 bases and J lost 4 bases. The CDR3 bases are TGCGCCAGCAGCCCGGGGGACAGGGGTTATAATTCACCCCTCCACTTT. It encodes CASSPGDRGYNSPLHF.

The rearrangement links TRBV3-1 (or the pseudogene TRBV3-2) to TRBJ2-2, with D unresolved. The germline CDR1 and CDR2 sequences are LGHDT and YNNKEL (reference sequence). CDR3 size: 11 residues. V dropped 3 bases and J dropped 7 bases, with 3 bases sitting between them. The CDR3 sequence is CASSHGGELFF. The CDR3 bases are TGTGCCAGCAGCCACGGCGGGGAGCTGTTTTTT.

This clone was counted a single time. V is TRBV2 and J is TRBJ2-7; D might be TRBD1 (5 bases). Germline CDR1 and CDR2: SNHLY and FYNNEI. Trimming removed 2 bases at V and 7 bases at J, with 15 bases between. The CDR3 sequence is 14 residues long. CDR3 DNA: TGTGCCAGCAGTGAACCGGGCAGGGAAGAGGAGCAGTACTTC. Protein: CASSEPGREEEQYF.

The chain employs TRBV19 and TRBJ1-5; D is unclear. The CDR3 totals 15 residues. Trimming stripped 6 bases from V and 9 bases from J, with 21 bases between. Germline V CDR1 and CDR2: LNHDA, SQIVND (reference sequence). The CDR3 region has the DNA TGTGCCAGTAGAGTGGAGTCCAGCCCGTTTCGGCCCCAGCATTTT. Its protein product is CASRVESSPFRPQHF.

Points on this clone: Within the sample, other DNA sequences also encode this same CDR3. The J gene is TRBJ1-2, the V gene TRBV28, with 7 nucleotides matching TRBD1. Germline values: CDR1 MDHEN, CDR2 SYDVKM. The CDR3 covers 13 residues. The V and J ends lost 6 bases and 8 bases, in that order; junction bases with no gene match: 9. CDR3 region: CASRPTGRDGYTF. Written as DNA, the CDR3 is TGTGCCAGCAGGCCGACAGGGCGGGACGGCTACACCTTC.

The chain's CDR3 is CASSGSGTGFDYTF. The CDR3 region has the DNA TGTGCCAGCAGTGGCTCGGGGACAGGGTTTGACTACACCTTC. The chain carries TRBV28 and TRBJ1-2, with 9 bases identical to TRBD1. The CDR3 extends over 14 amino acids. V lost 5 bases and J lost 10; bases outside the gene matches: 11. Germline assignment: CDR1 MDHEN and CDR2 SYDVKM.

V gene TRBV7-8 combines with J gene TRBJ1-1, with unresolved D. The V end lost 6 bases, the J end lost 6 bases, and 8 bases lay between the germline ends. Germline CDR1 is SGHVS and CDR2 is FQNEAQ. The CDR3 runs 11 residues. CDR3 region: CASRHQAEAFF. In DNA, the CDR3 is TGTGCCAGCAGACACCAAGCTGAAGCTTTCTTT. The full variable domain, with the rest looked up from reference TRBV7-8 and TRBJ1-1, is GAGVSQSPRYKVAKRGQDVALRCDPISGHVSLFWYQQALGQGPEFLTYFQNEAQLDKSGLPSDRFFAERPEGSVSTLKIQRTQQEDSAVYLCASRHQAEAFFGQGTRLTVV.

The rearrangement links TRBV5-4 to TRBJ1-2, with a weak D call TRBD1 (6 bases). Trimming left V 0 bases short and J 3 bases short, with 6 bases between. The CDR3 loop spans 13 amino acids. Germline V lookup: CDR1 SGHNT, CDR2 YYREEE (reference sequence). CDR3 bases: TGTGCCAGCAGCTTGGGACAGGACTATGGCTACACCTTC. Translating gives CASSLGQDYGYTF.

V and J are TRBV3-1 (or the pseudogene TRBV3-2) and TRBJ2-5, with a weak D call TRBD2 (7 bases). Germline CDR1 reads LGHDT; CDR2 reads YNNKEL (reference sequence). The CDR3 runs 16 residues. The V and J ends lost 1 base and 5 bases respectively, with 17 bases between them. The DNA of the CDR3 is TGTGCCAGCAGCCAAGGTCTGCGGGGGCGGCCCGAGACCCAGTACTTC. It codes for CASSQGLRGRPETQYF.

This chain uses TRBV11-2 with TRBJ1-5; TRBD1 aligns across 9 bases. Trimming removed 5 bases from V and 5 bases from J; junction bases left unmatched: 4. The CDR3 has 14 amino acids. CDR1 SGHAT and CDR2 FQNNGV come from the germline V gene. The CDR3 reads CASSKGTGYQPQHF. In DNA, the CDR3 is TGTGCCAGCAGCAAAGGGACAGGGTATCAGCCCCAGCATTTT.

The chain joins TRBV7-2 to TRBJ2-1; D gene unclear. The CDR3 totals 14 residues. Looked up from germline, CDR1 is SGHTA and CDR2 is FQGNSA. The V gene lost 8 bases and the J gene lost 0 bases, with 11 bases spanning the gap. The CDR3 sequence: CASSGWVSYNEQFF. In DNA, the CDR3 is TGTGCCAGCTCCGGGTGGGTCTCCTACAATGAGCAGTTCTTC.

This sequence joins TRBV2 and TRBJ2-1, with D tentatively TRBD2 (7 bases). From germline, CDR1 is SNHLY and CDR2 FYNNEI. With 8 bases removed from V and 7 bases from J, the gap between germline ends came to 15 bases. CDR3 length equals 13 residues. CDR3 bases: TGTGCCAGCCGCCCGCGGGGGCATAATGAGCAGTTCTTC. It translates to CASRPRGHNEQFF.

The CDR3 protein is CAVQTGGRTNNQPQHF. DNA for the CDR3: TGTGCCGTCCAAACGGGGGGTCGTACTAATAATCAGCCCCAGCATTTT. V gene TRBV28 combines with J gene TRBJ1-5; possibly TRBD1 for D (5 bases). Germline CDR1 reads MDHEN; CDR2 reads SYDVKM. CDR3 length: 16 amino acids. The V end lost 11 bases, the J end lost 4 bases, and 24 bases lay between the germline ends.

The V and J genes are TRBV6-6 and TRBJ2-3, with TRBD1 matching over 10 bases. Germline-derived CDR1 and CDR2 are MNHNY and SVGAGI (reference sequence). The CDR3 totals 15 residues. Trimming at V came to 8 bases and at J to 6 bases, leaving 11 bases not matched to a gene. This CDR3 is CASRRQGALRDTQYF. In DNA form, the CDR3 reads TGTGCCAGCCGCAGACAGGGGGCGCTTAGGGATACGCAGTATTTT.

The chain recombines TRBV10-1 with TRBJ2-5; 8 bases align to TRBD1. Germline CDR1 WNHNN, CDR2 SYGVQD (reference sequence). CDR3 size: 15 residues. With V trimmed by 2 bases and J by 5 bases, 7 bases remained unmatched. Here the CDR3 DNA reads TGCGCCAGCAGTGAGAGACAGGGGTTTCGGGAGACCCAGTACTTC. It codes for CASSERQGFRETQYF.

V is TRBV19 and J is TRBJ1-6; TRBD1 agrees at 9 bases. J lost 7 bases, V lost 5 bases, and 6 bases had no gene match. From germline, CDR1 is LNHDA and CDR2 SQIVND (reference sequence). The CDR3 covers 15 residues. The CDR3 spells CASSPGTGRNSPLHF. CDR3 nucleotides: TGTGCCAGTAGTCCGGGGACAGGGAGGAATTCACCCCTCCACTTT. Combining the CDR3 with reference TRBV19 and TRBJ1-6 gives the whole variable domain DGGITQSPKYLFRKEGQNVTLSCEQNLNHDAMYWYRQDPGQGLRLIYYSQIVNDFQKGDIAEGYSVSREKKESFPLTVTSAQKNPTAFYLCASSPGTGRNSPLHFGNGTRLTVT.

The chain has TRBV30 and TRBJ1-1; 7 bases align to TRBD1. Losses at the gene ends were 8 bases for V and 1 base for J; bases not matched to a gene: 7. CDR3 size: 13 residues. Germline V gene sequence: CDR1 GTSNPN, CDR2 SVGIG (reference sequence). The CDR3 is CARKDRPNTEAFF. CDR3 nucleotides: TGTGCCCGTAAGGACAGGCCGAACACTGAAGCTTTCTTT.

The chain has TRBV30 and TRBJ1-1, with a possible D match to TRBD1 (5 bases). The CDR3 spans 11 residues. Germline CDR1 is GTSNPN and CDR2 is SVGIG (reference sequence). CDR3 residues: CARSRGSEAFF. The DNA of the CDR3 is TGTGCTCGCTCTCGGGGGTCTGAAGCTTTCTTT.

V is TRBV2 and J is TRBJ2-7; no firm D call. This CDR3 contains 11 residues. Per germline, CDR1 SNHLY and CDR2 FYNNEI. Trimming removed 3 bases from V and 11 bases from J, with 11 bases in between. CDR3 nucleotides: TGTGCCAGCAGTGAGGTCTCAGTCGAGTACTTC. Translated: CASSEVSVEYF. Full variable domain (outside the CDR3, taken from reference TRBV2 and TRBJ2-7): EPEVTQTPSHQVTQMGQEVILRCVPISNHLYFYWYRQILGQKVEFLVSFYNNEISEKSEIFDDQFSVERPDGSNFTLKIRSTKLEDSAMYFCASSEVSVEYFGPGTRLTVT.

The chain combines TRBV5-4 with TRBJ2-1, with 9 bases lining up with TRBD2. V trimming: 4 bases; J trimming: 4 bases; junction bases outside the gene matches: 6. This CDR3 region has 15 residues. The germline gives CDR1 SGHNT, CDR2 YYREEE (reference sequence). CDR3 bases: TGTGCCAGCAGCGTTGCGGGGGGGCGGTACAATGAGCAGTTCTTC. It translates to CASSVAGGRYNEQFF. The complete variable domain, with remaining parts taken from reference TRBV5-4 and TRBJ2-1, reads ETGVTQSPTHLIKTRGQQVTLRCSSQSGHNTVSWYQQALGQGPQFIFQYYREEENGRGNFPPRFSGLQFPNYSSELNVNALELDDSALYLCASSVAGGRYNEQFFGPGTRLTVL.

This chain uses TRBV6-5 with TRBJ1-2, with D possibly being TRBD1 (6 bases). V was clipped by 7 bases and J by 3 bases, with 15 bases between them. The CDR3 consists of 14 residues. Per the germline V gene, CDR1 is MNHEY and CDR2 is SVGAGI. The CDR3 loop reads CASTERGQDYGYTF. For the CDR3, the DNA is TGTGCCAGCACCGAGCGGGGGCAGGACTATGGCTACACCTTC.

The V gene is TRBV5-1, the J gene TRBJ1-5, with 7 bases fitting TRBD1. After removal of 4 bases from V and 0 bases from J, the junction contained 4 bases not matched to a gene. Per germline, CDR1 SGHRS and CDR2 YFSETQ. This CDR3 has 15 residues. CDR3 sequence reads: CASSPGQASNQPQHF. The CDR3 bases are TGCGCCAGCAGCCCAGGACAGGCTAGCAATCAGCCCCAGCATTTT.